This T cell receptor beta chain was documented in a study of chemoradiotherapy in HPV16-positive cancers (dated by TCRdb to the early 2020s). In terms of the full investigation: Candidate HPV-specific T-cell clones and common TCR motifs were defined by functional T-cell assays performed on cells from a couple of HPV16-positive patients. The study set out to ask whether T-cell immunity against the HPV oncoproteins E6 and E7 changes over the course of chemoradiotherapy and whether that immunity affects survival. The candidate HPV-specific TCRs and motifs were then tracked in TCR repertoires from around 86 patients with HPV-related cancers. Broader findings and caveats from the paper: Improved recurrence-free survival in HPV16-positive patients was associated with expansion of HPV-responsive T cells during chemoradiotherapy. Expansion of candidate HPV-specific clones and E7-related TCR motifs was observed in the tumor microenvironment during treatment, whereas no such expansion was observed for non-HPV-specific T cells. The functional definition of HPV-specific T cells was derived from only two HPV16-positive patients, and the survival association was reported for HPV16-positive patients.

From the germline V gene (reference sequence), CDR1 is SEHNR and CDR2 is FQNEAQ. The V and J ends are trimmed by 6 bases and 4 bases, leaving 15 bases between them. The CDR3 runs 14 residues from the cysteine to the phenylalanine. Only the CDR3 DNA is retained, 42 bases long and in frame from the first base. Worth noting for this clone: Its antigen remains undetermined. The record has no base qualities; no much larger clone is one base away.

The library relied on the immunoSEQ multiplex PCR assay. The source is immuneACCESS, and TCRdb retained only in-frame sequences with V and J called. Part of the clones is not carried over; for the studies checked, unresolved V genes explain less than half of this, and the remainder is unexplained. The table for this sample lists 30,000 or so clones; 89% of them were counted only once. The biggest ten clones account for around 3% of the sample. Repertoires were sampled multiple times during chemoradiotherapy, which allowed clonal expansion in the tumor microenvironment to be followed. This receptor was identified in a human donor with HPV-associated anogenital cancer. The sequencing used blood, collected from a patient who underwent chemoradiotherapy. The chain is encoded by TRBV7-9 joined to TRBJ1-1; too little of a D gene remains to name it. The DNA is as follows: TGTGCCAGCAGTTTCGGGCGGGGTGGCACTGAAGCTTTCTTT. It specifies CASSFGRGGTEAFF.